This T cell receptor beta chain stems from a study of blood T cell repertoires in COVID-19. At the level of the study: The samples span acute and convalescent COVID-19 from the United States, Italy and Spain. T cells, B-cell-depleted T cells, or PBMCs supplied cDNA or gDNA.

Enrollment of patients from Seattle took place during active infection, with longitudinal follow-up. Here immunoSEQ multiplex PCR was the method, and the copy in TCRdb shows in-frame clones only, minus some. The profile shows about 300,000 clones, about 88% of them singletons. Germline lookup yields CDR1 MNHEY and CDR2 SVGEGT. The CDR3 spans 15 residues. V shed 6 bases and J 0 bases; nucleotides not matched to a gene: 8. The material sequenced was peripheral blood. This TCR was recovered from a human donor with COVID-19, enrolled during active disease. The donor label of this sample is uncertain. The chain combines TRBV6-2 or TRBV6-3 with TRBJ2-7; 7 bases line up with TRBD1. For the CDR3, the DNA is TGTGCCAGCAGCATCTCGAGGGACAGCTCCTACGAGCAGTACTTC. Translation gives CASSISRDSSYEQYF.